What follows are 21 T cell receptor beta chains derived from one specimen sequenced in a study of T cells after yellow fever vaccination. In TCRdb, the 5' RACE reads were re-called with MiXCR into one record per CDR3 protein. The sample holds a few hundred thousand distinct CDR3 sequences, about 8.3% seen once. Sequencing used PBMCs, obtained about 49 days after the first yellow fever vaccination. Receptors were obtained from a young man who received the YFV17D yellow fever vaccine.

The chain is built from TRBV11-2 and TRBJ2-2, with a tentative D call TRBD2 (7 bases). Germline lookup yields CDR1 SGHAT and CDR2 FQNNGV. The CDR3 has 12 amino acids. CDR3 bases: TGTGCTAGTAGGGGGGGGCCCGGGGAGCTGTTTTTT. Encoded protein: CASRGGPGELFF.

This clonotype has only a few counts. The CDR3 DNA reads TGCGCCAGCAGCCCCTCCACCGGGACTAGCGGGAACACCGGGGAGCTGTTTTTT. Amino acid sequence: CASSPSTGTSGNTGELFF. The V call is TRBV4-3, the J call TRBJ2-2; 11 bases agree with TRBD2. V trimming: 4 bases; J trimming: 1 base; junction bases outside the gene matches: 8. Germline CDR1 LGHNA, CDR2 YSLEER. The CDR3 runs 18 residues.

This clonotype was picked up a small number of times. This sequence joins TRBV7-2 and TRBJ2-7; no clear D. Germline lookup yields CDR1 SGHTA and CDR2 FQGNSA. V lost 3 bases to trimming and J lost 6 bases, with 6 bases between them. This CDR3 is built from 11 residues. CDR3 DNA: TGTGCCAGCAGCTTCTCTCTCGAGCAGTACTTC. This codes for CASSFSLEQYF.

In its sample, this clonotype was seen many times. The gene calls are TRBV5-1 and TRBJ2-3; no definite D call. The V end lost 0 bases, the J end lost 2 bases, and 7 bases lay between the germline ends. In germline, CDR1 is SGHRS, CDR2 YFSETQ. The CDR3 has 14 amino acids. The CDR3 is CASSLVQATDTQYF. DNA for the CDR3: TGCGCCAGCAGCTTGGTTCAGGCCACAGATACGCAGTATTTT.

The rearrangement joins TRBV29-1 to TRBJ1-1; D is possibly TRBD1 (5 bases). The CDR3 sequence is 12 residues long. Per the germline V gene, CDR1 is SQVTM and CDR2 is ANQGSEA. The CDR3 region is CSGAGMNTEAFF. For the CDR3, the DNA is TGCAGTGGGGCTGGGATGAACACTGAAGCTTTCTTT.

In DNA form, the CDR3 reads TGCGCCAGCAGCCAAGGGAGGGCGGGGGTTGATACGCAGTATTTT. This sequence encodes CASSQGRAGVDTQYF. The chain links TRBV4-3 to TRBJ2-3; TRBD2 matches 7 bases. Germline loops: CDR1 LGHNA, CDR2 YSLEER. This CDR3 region has 15 residues. J gave up 6 bases and V 1 base, and 7 bases lay outside the gene matches.

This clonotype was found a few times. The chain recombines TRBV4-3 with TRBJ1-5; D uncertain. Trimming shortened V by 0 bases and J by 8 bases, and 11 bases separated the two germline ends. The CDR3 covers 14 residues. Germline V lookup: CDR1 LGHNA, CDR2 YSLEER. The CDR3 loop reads CASSQEGGLKPQHF. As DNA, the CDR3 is TGCGCCAGCAGCCAAGAAGGAGGGTTGAAGCCCCAGCATTTT.

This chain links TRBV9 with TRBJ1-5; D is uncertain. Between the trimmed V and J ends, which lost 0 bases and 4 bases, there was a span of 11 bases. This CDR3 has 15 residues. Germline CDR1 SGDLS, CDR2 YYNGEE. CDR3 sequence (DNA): TGTGCCAGCAGCGTAGGGCACGGGGTTAATCAGCCCCAGCATTTT. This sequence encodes CASSVGHGVNQPQHF.

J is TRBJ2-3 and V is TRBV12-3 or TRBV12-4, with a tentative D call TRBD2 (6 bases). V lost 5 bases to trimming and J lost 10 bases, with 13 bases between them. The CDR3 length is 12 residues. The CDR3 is CASSTHGEAQYF. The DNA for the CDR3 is TGTGCCAGCAGTACCCATGGGGAGGCGCAGTATTTT.

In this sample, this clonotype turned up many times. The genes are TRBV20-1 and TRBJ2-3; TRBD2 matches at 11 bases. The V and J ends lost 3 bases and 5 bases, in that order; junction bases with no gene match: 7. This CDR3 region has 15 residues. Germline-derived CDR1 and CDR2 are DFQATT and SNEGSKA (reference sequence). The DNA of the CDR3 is TGCAGTGCTAGGGAATTAGCGGGGGGGAAAGATACGCAGTATTTT. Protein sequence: CSARELAGGKDTQYF.

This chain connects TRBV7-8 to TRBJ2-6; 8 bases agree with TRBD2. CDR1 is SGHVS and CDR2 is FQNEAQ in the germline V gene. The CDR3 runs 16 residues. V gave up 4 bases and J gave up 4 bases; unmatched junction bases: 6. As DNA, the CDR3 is TGTGCCAGCAGCTCCGGGGGGGGACCAGGGGCCAACGTCCTGACTTTC. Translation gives CASSSGGGPGANVLTF. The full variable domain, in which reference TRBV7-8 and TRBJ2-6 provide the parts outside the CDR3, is GAGVSQSPRYKVAKRGQDVALRCDPISGHVSLFWYQQALGQGPEFLTYFQNEAQLDKSGLPSDRFFAERPEGSVSTLKIQRTQQEDSAVYLCASSSGGGPGANVLTFGAGSRLTVL.

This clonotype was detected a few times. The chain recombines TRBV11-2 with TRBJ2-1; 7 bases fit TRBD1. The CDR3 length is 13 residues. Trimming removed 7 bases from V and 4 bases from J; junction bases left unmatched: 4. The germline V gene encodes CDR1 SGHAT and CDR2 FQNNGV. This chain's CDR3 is CASTQTGYNEQFF. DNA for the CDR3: TGTGCCAGCACCCAGACAGGGTACAATGAGCAGTTCTTC. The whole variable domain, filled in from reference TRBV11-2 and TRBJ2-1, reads EAGVAQSPRYKIIEKRQSVAFWCNPISGHATLYWYQQILGQGPKLLIQFQNNGVVDDSQLPKDRFSAERLKGVDSTLKIQPAKLEDSAVYLCASTQTGYNEQFFGPGTRLTVL.

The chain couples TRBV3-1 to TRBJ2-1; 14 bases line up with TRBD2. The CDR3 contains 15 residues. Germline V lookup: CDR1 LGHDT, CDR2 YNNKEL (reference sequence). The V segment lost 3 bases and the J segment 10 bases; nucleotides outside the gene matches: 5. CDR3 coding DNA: TGTGCCAGCAGCCAGGGGACTAGCGGGGGCCGCGAGCAGTTCTTC. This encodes CASSQGTSGGREQFF.

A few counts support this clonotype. The CDR3 DNA sequence: TGTGCCTGGAGTGTACAAGGGGACACTGAAGCTTTCTTT. Encoded protein: CAWSVQGDTEAFF. The J gene is TRBJ1-1, the V gene TRBV30; a weak D match, TRBD1 (5 bases). In germline, CDR1 is GTSNPN, CDR2 SVGIG (reference sequence). The CDR3 length is 13 residues. The V gene lost 0 bases and the J gene lost 3 bases, with 8 bases spanning the gap.

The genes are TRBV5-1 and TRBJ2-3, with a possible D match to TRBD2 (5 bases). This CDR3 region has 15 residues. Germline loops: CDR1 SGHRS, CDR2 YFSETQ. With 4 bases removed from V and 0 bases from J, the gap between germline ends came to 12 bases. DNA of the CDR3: TGCGCCAGCAGCCCGTCTCCTAGCAGCACAGATACGCAGTATTTT. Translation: CASSPSPSSTDTQYF.

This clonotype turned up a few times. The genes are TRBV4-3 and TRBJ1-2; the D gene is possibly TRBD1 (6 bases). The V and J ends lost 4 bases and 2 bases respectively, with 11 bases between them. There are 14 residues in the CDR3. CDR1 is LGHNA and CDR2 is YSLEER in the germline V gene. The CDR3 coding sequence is TGCGCCAGCAGCCTAGACAGGAGAAACTATGGCTACACCTTC. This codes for CASSLDRRNYGYTF.

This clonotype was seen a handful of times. This chain's CDR3 is CASRPTGAGGETQYF. DNA of the CDR3: TGTGCCAGCAGGCCAACAGGGGCGGGAGGAGAGACCCAGTACTTC. The chain joins TRBV6-1 to TRBJ2-5; D is perhaps TRBD2 (8 bases). The V gene lost 6 bases and the J gene lost 4 bases, with 18 bases spanning the gap. CDR3 size: 15 residues. CDR1 MNHNS and CDR2 SASEGT come from the germline V gene.

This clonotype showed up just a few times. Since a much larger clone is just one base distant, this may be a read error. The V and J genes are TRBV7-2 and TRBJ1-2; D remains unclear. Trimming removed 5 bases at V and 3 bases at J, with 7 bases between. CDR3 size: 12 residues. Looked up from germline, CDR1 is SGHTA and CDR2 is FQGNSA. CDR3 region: CASSPRDYGYTF. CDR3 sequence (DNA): TGTGCCAGCAGCCCTCGGGACTATGGCTACACCTTC.

Here the CDR3 DNA reads TGTGCCAGCAGCCCTTATTACGCTAGGCCCGGGACAGCTACTGGGGCCAACGTCCTGACTTTC. Its translation is CASSPYYARPGTATGANVLTF. The chain links TRBV6-2 or TRBV6-3 to TRBJ2-6; 7 bases are shared with TRBD1. Germline-derived CDR1 and CDR2 are MNHEY and SVGEGT. CDR3 size: 21 residues. The ends lost 6 bases at V and 2 bases at J; junction bases unmatched: 22.

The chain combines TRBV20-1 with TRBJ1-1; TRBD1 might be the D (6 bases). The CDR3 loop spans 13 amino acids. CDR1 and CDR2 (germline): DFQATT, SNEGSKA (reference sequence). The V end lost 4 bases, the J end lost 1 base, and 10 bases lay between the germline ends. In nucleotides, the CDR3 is TGCAGTGCTATGGGACACACGAACACTGAAGCTTTCTTT. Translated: CSAMGHTNTEAFF.

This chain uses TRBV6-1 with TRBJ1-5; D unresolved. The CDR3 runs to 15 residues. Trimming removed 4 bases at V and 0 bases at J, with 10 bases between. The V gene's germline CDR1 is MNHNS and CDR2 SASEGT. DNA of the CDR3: TGTGCCAGCAGTGTGTTAGGGTATAGCAATCAGCCCCAGCATTTT. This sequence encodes CASSVLGYSNQPQHF.